This T cell receptor (beta chain) was captured in a study of blood T cells in healthy people across ages. The second PCR ran about 6 to 12 cycles with a sample-barcoded 5' primer and J-beta primers. With 12 random nucleotides, a template-switch adaptor tagged each individual cDNA molecule. MiXCR was run by TCRdb on the 5' RACE reads, yielding one entry per CDR3 protein. The sample contains about 1.6 million distinct CDR3 sequences, roughly a third of which appear only once. Germline V gives CDR1 SGHVS, CDR2 FNYEAQ. V dropped 5 bases and J dropped 1 base, with 11 bases sitting between them. The CDR3 length is 14 residues.

The sample comprised blood. The rearrangement links TRBV7-6 to TRBJ1-1; D call uncertain. The origin of this receptor is a woman under 40 in good health. The CDR3 reads CASSDQDGNTEAFF. DNA of the CDR3: TGTGCCAGCAGCGACCAGGACGGGAACACTGAAGCTTTCTTT.